This is a list of T cell receptor beta chains from one sample in a study of T cells in Graves' hyperthyroidism and ophthalmopathy. Using its own MiXCR run on the multiplex PCR reads, TCRdb lists one record per CDR3 protein. The sample shows approximately 370,000 distinct CDR3 sequences, about a sixth of them seen only once. Sequencing input: blood. Receptors were obtained from a woman aged 30 to 39 with Graves' hyperthyroidism that later progressed to Graves' ophthalmopathy. Both conserved end residues are part of each CDR3. D genes are given only for firm matches. Size values are once, few and many counts, or a class for expanded clones, and some rows have none.

size,V,length,D,J,DNA,CDR3
-,TRBV4-1,18,-,TRBJ2-2,TGCGCCAGCAGCCCGCTGCGGACCGCAGAATGGGACACCGGGGAGCTGTTTTTT,CASSPLRTAEWDTGELFF
-,TRBV11-2,13,-,TRBJ2-3,TGTGCCAGCAGCCGTGCCCTCACAGATACGCAGTATTTT,CASSRALTDTQYF
few,TRBV18,16,-,TRBJ2-5,TGTGCCAGCTCACCATGGTCCGCGAGGGAGGTAGAGACCCAGTACTTC,CASSPWSAREVETQYF
many,TRBV2,16,-,TRBJ2-7,TGTGCCAGCAGTGGAACCGAGGGCCCCTCAACCTACGAGCAGTACTTC,CASSGTEGPSTYEQYF
-,TRBV2,14,TRBD1,TRBJ1-2,TGTGCCTGCTTAGACAGGGAAATGCACTATGGCTACACCTTC,CACLDREMHYGYTF
-,TRBV5-1,16,-,TRBJ2-2,TGCGCCAGCAGTTGGTCTGGACAACAGGTCGGCGGGGAGCTGTTTTTT,CASSWSGQQVGGELFF
many,TRBV5-6,15,-,TRBJ1-1,TGTGCCAGCAGCTTCGAGTTGCAGGCGGCAGCGCGAGCTTTCTTT,CASSFELQAAARAFF
many,TRBV7-9,18,TRBD2,TRBJ2-3,TGTGCCAGCAGCTTAGATCCCCCAGCGGGACCTAACACAGATACGCAGTATTTT,CASSLDPPAGPNTDTQYF
-,TRBV19,13,-,TRBJ2-5,TGTGCCAGTAGTATAGGAGGCGGGGCAGCCCAGTACTTC,CASSIGGGAAQYF
many,TRBV11-3,14,-,TRBJ2-1,TGTGCCAGCAGCTTAGACCTGAACTACAATGAGCAGTTCTTC,CASSLDLNYNEQFF
-,TRBV10-1,16,-,TRBJ2-3,TGCGCCAGCAGTGATAATAGACAGGTCGGCCCAGATACGCAGTATTTT,CASSDNRQVGPDTQYF
few,TRBV28,15,TRBD2,TRBJ2-7,TGTTCCTCAGCCCTAAGAAGGGAGGGACGAAACGAGCAGTACTTC,CSSALRREGRNEQYF
few,TRBV6-5,15,-,TRBJ2-3,TGTGCCAGCAGTTACCTTGGCTTATCGGCAGATACGCAGTATTTT,CASSYLGLSADTQYF
-,TRBV20-1,15,-,TRBJ2-2,TGCAGTGCTAGAGATAATATAGGTGACACCGGGGAGCTGTTTTTT,CSARDNIGDTGELFF
few,TRBV15,12,-,TRBJ1-1,TGTGCCACCAGAAACCACAACCGTGAAGCTTTCTTT,CATRNHNREAFF
many,TRBV9,15,TRBD2,TRBJ2-3,TGTGCCAGCAGCTCGGCGGGAGGAAAGACAGATACGCAGTATTTT,CASSSAGGKTDTQYF
many,TRBV30,15,-,TRBJ1-1,TGTGCCTGGAGCGCAGTGGGGGGGGCGCGGACTGAAGCTTTCTTT,CAWSAVGGARTEAFF
-,TRBV4-1,15,-,TRBJ1-1,TGCGCCAGCAGCCAAGAGTGGCCCATGAACACTGAAGCTTTCTTT,CASSQEWPMNTEAFF
-,TRBV10-3,15,TRBD1,TRBJ2-1,TGTGCCATCAGTGAGGGGACAGGGGGCCTGTATGAGCAGTTCTTC,CAISEGTGGLYEQFF
many,TRBV6-1,16,-,TRBJ1-1,TGTGCCAGCAGTGACCCCGCAGGGGAGGGGAACACTGAAGCTTTCTTT,CASSDPAGEGNTEAFF
few,TRBV19,15,TRBD1,TRBJ2-7,TGTGCCAGTAGTGCAGCCGGGACAGAAGAGTACGAGCAGTACTTC,CASSAAGTEEYEQYF
few,TRBV6-5,15,-,TRBJ1-2,TGTGCCAGCAGTTACACGTTCAATCGGGGCTATGGCTACACCTTC,CASSYTFNRGYGYTF
many,TRBV11-2,12,TRBD2,TRBJ2-1,TGTGCCGCCGCTACGGGGGGCAATGAGCAGTTCTTC,CAAATGGNEQFF
many,TRBV20-1,12,-,TRBJ1-2,TGCAGTGCTAAACAGGCCTACTATGGCTACACCTTC,CSAKQAYYGYTF
few,TRBV4-1,15,-,TRBJ2-3,TGCGCCAGCAGCCAGATGGGAGCCTACACAGATACGCAGTATTTT,CASSQMGAYTDTQYF
once,TRBV7-9,16,-,TRBJ2-1,TGTGCCAGCAGCTTATTTGGTACAGGCCAATACAATGAGCAGTTCTTC,CASSLFGTGQYNEQFF
-,TRBV7-2,13,-,TRBJ1-6,TGTGCCAGCAGCTTAGAAGGGGGTTCACCCCTCCACTTT,CASSLEGGSPLHF
many,TRBV6-1,15,-,TRBJ2-7,TGTGCCAGCAGTGAAATCTGGCACACAACCTACGAGCAGTACTTC,CASSEIWHTTYEQYF
-,TRBV19,15,TRBD1,TRBJ1-3,TGTGCCAGTAGTATCGGGACAGGGGCTGGAAACACCATATATTTT,CASSIGTGAGNTIYF
few,TRBV4-1,14,-,TRBJ2-7,TGCGCCAGCAGCCACCGGGACGGTACCTACGAGCAGTACTTC,CASSHRDGTYEQYF
many,TRBV12-5,14,TRBD1,TRBJ2-3,TGTGCTAGTGGCCCTGGGACAGGGTCAGATACGCAGTATTTT,CASGPGTGSDTQYF
once,TRBV7-9,17,TRBD1,TRBJ2-2,TGTGCCAGCAGCTACCCCGCAGGGGGCGCGAACACCGGGGAGCTGTTTTTT,CASSYPAGGANTGELFF
many,TRBV27,19,TRBD1,TRBJ1-5,TGTGCCAGCAGTTTATTTCCAGGGGGCTCGTCATACCGGTTTCAGCCCCAGCATTTT,CASSLFPGGSSYRFQPQHF
-,TRBV5-6,15,TRBD2,TRBJ2-1,TGTGCCAGCAGCCTAGGACTAGCTCGAGGCAATGAGCAGTTCTTC,CASSLGLARGNEQFF
-,TRBV2,15,TRBD1,TRBJ2-7,TGTGCCAGCAGTGAAGCAGGACAGGGGTCCTACGAGCAGTACTTC,CASSEAGQGSYEQYF
many,TRBV4-1,13,-,TRBJ2-1,TGCGCCAGCAGCCAAGGGGGAGCCAATGAGCAGTTCTTC,CASSQGGANEQFF
few,TRBV7-3,18,-,TRBJ2-1,TGTGCCAGCAGAAGAAGGGGGGGGCGCCATCGCACCTACAATGAGCAGTTCTTC,CASRRRGGRHRTYNEQFF
few,TRBV15,14,-,TRBJ1-3,TGTGCCACCAGCAGCATGGACCTAATAAACACCATATATTTT,CATSSMDLINTIYF
many,TRBV12-3/TRBV12-4,13,TRBD1,TRBJ2-7,TGTGCCAGCAGTACAGGGGTGTCCTACGAGCAGTACTTC,CASSTGVSYEQYF
few,TRBV7-9,14,TRBD2,TRBJ2-1,TGTGCCAGCAGCATAACTAGCGGGAGGGCCCGGCAGTTCTTC,CASSITSGRARQFF
many,TRBV12-3/TRBV12-4,16,-,TRBJ1-3,TGTGCCAGCAACGCCGGGACACCCAACTCTGGAAACACCATATATTTT,CASNAGTPNSGNTIYF
-,TRBV4-1,17,TRBD2,TRBJ2-1,TGCGCCAGCAGCCAGTTGGGGGCGACTAGCGGGAGACATGAGCAGTTCTTC,CASSQLGATSGRHEQFF
few,TRBV25-1,17,-,TRBJ2-5,TGTGCCAGCAGTGATCAGGTCGGTCGACAGGCCGAAGAGACCCAGTACTTC,CASSDQVGRQAEETQYF
-,TRBV20-1,19,-,TRBJ2-6,TGCAGTGCTAGAGATCTGGGTAGGGGGAAGGGCGCTGGGGCCAACGTCCTGACTTTC,CSARDLGRGKGAGANVLTF
-,TRBV2,16,TRBD2,TRBJ2-3,TGTGCCAGCAGACAAGGGACTAGCGGATTCACAGATACGCAGTATTTT,CASRQGTSGFTDTQYF